What follows is one TCR beta chain and its context. The antigen is undetermined. These data originate in a study of human T cells and chemical hapten exposure. At the level of the study: Weekly scalp doses of diphenylcyclopropenone were given to patients during the approximately 23-week study.

Within the library, unique molecular identifiers were attached to each individual cDNA molecule. TCRdb reprocessed the RACE reads via MiXCR and lists one record per CDR3 protein. Altogether over 300,000 distinct CDR3 sequences are present, roughly 5.3% being singletons, with the ten largest covering 2.6%. Time point given: pre-sensitization, week 0. Indicated treatment: therapeutic diphenylcyclopropenone sensitization with weekly scalp DPC. The germline V and J ends were trimmed by 0 bases and 7 bases, with 17 bases remaining between them. Germline CDR1 reads SGHKS; CDR2 reads YYEKEE (reference sequence). The CDR3 sequence is 16 residues long. Study results and limitations: Alopecia affecting every donor means their immune response may not match healthy people's. Patch test score tracked positively with PT1 expanded TCR counts.

This TCR was sampled from a woman between 45 and 65 years old with alopecia areata. Some clones in this sample may be carry-over from other donors' samples. The sequencing used whole blood, collected in connection with sensitization to the hapten diphenylcyclopropenone (DPC). The chain combines TRBV5-5 with TRBJ1-5, with TRBD1 as a possible D gene (6 bases). The CDR3 DNA sequence: TGTGCCAGCAGCTTGGACGGGGCAGGGGCGAGACAGCCCCAGCATTTT. Protein sequence: CASSLDGAGARQPQHF.